These 31 T cell receptor beta chains were sequenced from one sample in a study of post-analysis software for immune sequencing data. Their antigens are not known. The TCR beta cDNA libraries carried unique molecular identifiers. TCRdb ran MiXCR on the PCR reads and lists one entry per CDR3 protein. The table lists hundreds of thousands of distinct CDR3 sequences, about 40% of them singletons. General study points: Patients used about 5 TRBV segments, including TRBV5-6, TRBV5-1 and TRBV20-1, more often than controls.

Sequences were obtained from blood. The receptor set was obtained from a girl aged 2-10 years with multiple sclerosis.

The sample holds a few counts of this clonotype. The rearrangement joins TRBV28 to TRBJ1-4, with D maybe TRBD1 (5 bases). In germline, CDR1 is MDHEN, CDR2 SYDVKM. The CDR3 extends over 16 amino acids. Trimming took off 0 bases at V and 0 bases at J, with 8 bases between the two ends. The CDR3 loop is CASSLWRGATNEKLFF. CDR3 DNA: TGTGCCAGCAGTTTATGGAGGGGAGCAACTAATGAAAAACTGTTTTTT.

The chain employs TRBV10-3 and TRBJ1-1, with 9 bases aligning to TRBD1. CDR3 length equals 14 residues. Germline loops: CDR1 ENHRY, CDR2 SYGVKD. The V segment lost 6 bases and the J segment 2 bases; nucleotides outside the gene matches: 4. The CDR3 spells CAIRRGQGNTEAFF. Written as DNA, the CDR3 is TGTGCCATCAGGAGGGGACAGGGTAACACTGAAGCTTTCTTT.

This clonotype has more than one count but fewer than ten. V is TRBV5-1 and J is TRBJ2-5; no clear D. TRBJ2-7 explains the end of the DNA better; the J call may be wrong. This CDR3 has 15 amino acids. Per germline, CDR1 SGHRS and CDR2 YFSETQ. CDR3 residues: CASSLRAGATYEQYF. The CDR3 region has the DNA TGCGCCAGCAGCTTGAGGGCCGGCGCTACCTACGAGCAGTACTTC.

The chain employs TRBV2 and TRBJ1-5; D call uncertain. V gave up 2 bases and J gave up 2 bases, with 10 bases separating them. CDR1 and CDR2 (germline): SNHLY, FYNNEI. CDR3 length equals 15 residues. CDR3 loop: CASSELGMGNQPQHF. CDR3 nucleotide sequence: TGTGCCAGCAGTGAACTGGGAATGGGCAATCAGCCCCAGCATTTT.

The chain employs TRBV29-1 and TRBJ2-4; no reliable D call. CDR1 is SQVTM and CDR2 is ANQGSEA in the germline V gene. V was clipped by 4 bases and J by 9 bases, with 16 bases between them. CDR3 length: 13 residues. CDR3 region: CSVAGPSVGIQYF. CDR3 bases: TGCAGCGTTGCCGGCCCGTCGGTCGGCATTCAGTACTTC.

This chain uses TRBV5-6 with TRBJ2-7; D is uncertain. V lost 0 bases and J 6 bases, leaving 13 bases between the germline ends. The germline V gene has CDR1 SGHDT and CDR2 YYEEEE. The CDR3 contains 14 residues. The CDR3 nucleotides read TGTGCCAGCAGCTTGGGACCAACTGGGCTCGAGCAGTACTTC. This gives the protein CASSLGPTGLEQYF.

The chain couples TRBV6-5 to TRBJ2-1; 11 bases map to TRBD2. This CDR3 spans 15 amino acids. Germline CDR1 is MNHEY and CDR2 is SVGAGI. The V and J ends lost 8 bases and 9 bases, in that order; junction bases with no gene match: 12. Here the CDR3 reads CASGQPGLAVIEQFF. The DNA for the CDR3 is TGTGCCAGCGGACAACCGGGACTAGCGGTCATTGAGCAGTTCTTC.

The chain has TRBV11-1 and TRBJ2-7, with D perhaps matching TRBD1 or TRBD2 (5 bases each). The CDR3 has 15 amino acids. V was shortened by 0 bases and J by 1 base, with 10 bases between the two germline ends. Germline values: CDR1 SGHAT, CDR2 FQDESV (reference sequence). CDR3 sequence reads: CASSLAGDGSYEQYF. DNA of the CDR3: TGTGCCAGCAGCTTAGCCGGGGACGGATCCTACGAGCAGTACTTC.

This rearrangement joins TRBV20-1 to TRBJ1-5; weak D call: TRBD1 (6 bases). CDR1 DFQATT and CDR2 SNEGSKA come from the germline V gene (reference sequence). The CDR3 loop spans 14 amino acids. Trimming left V 2 bases short and J 3 bases short, with 11 bases between. Here the CDR3 DNA reads TGCAGTGCTAGATGGGGGGCAATCAATCAGCCCCAGCATTTT. Its translation: CSARWGAINQPQHF.

The CDR3 bases are TGTGCCAGCACGCTCCCCTCAGCGGGAGAGGCAGATACGCAGTATTTT. This gives the protein CASTLPSAGEADTQYF. The J gene is TRBJ2-3, the V gene TRBV6-6, with 8 bases matching TRBD2. V shed 7 bases, J shed 4 bases, and the junction held 13 bases outside the gene matches. This CDR3 comprises 16 residues. In germline, CDR1 is MNHNY, CDR2 SVGAGI (reference sequence).

The rearrangement links TRBV6-5 to TRBJ2-7; 7 nucleotides match TRBD2. Germline values: CDR1 MNHEY, CDR2 SVGAGI. The V segment lost 1 base and the J segment 4 bases; nucleotides outside the gene matches: 4. The CDR3 is 14 residues long. The CDR3 loop is CASSYWQGGYEQYF. CDR3 nucleotide sequence: TGTGCCAGCAGTTACTGGCAGGGAGGGTACGAGCAGTACTTC.

The chain combines TRBV5-5 with TRBJ2-5; D perhaps matches TRBD1 (6 bases). This CDR3 comprises 16 residues. Per germline, CDR1 SGHKS and CDR2 YYEKEE (reference sequence). V shed 0 bases and J shed 2 bases, with 14 bases lying between them. As DNA, the CDR3 is TGTGCCAGCAGCTTGGGGGGTCACAGGGTACAAGAGACCCAGTACTTC. It translates to CASSLGGHRVQETQYF.

The V gene is TRBV7-2, the J gene TRBJ2-5; the D is unclear. V shed 4 bases and J shed 7 bases, with 31 bases lying between them. CDR1 and CDR2 from the germline V gene are SGHTA and FQGNSA. The CDR3 is 19 residues long. The CDR3 DNA is TGTGCCAGCAGCTCCTATCCGGGTACCGGTCACACTCCACGGGTGACCCAGTACTTC. Translating it yields CASSSYPGTGHTPRVTQYF.

The chain uses TRBV9 and TRBJ2-3, with D possibly called TRBD1 or TRBD2 (5 bases each). V was trimmed by 1 base and J by 1 base, leaving 10 bases between them. Germline V gives CDR1 SGDLS, CDR2 YYNGEE. This CDR3 comprises 15 residues. The CDR3 DNA follows: TGTGCCAGCAGCGTAATGGGGGATGGCACAGATACGCAGTATTTT. It codes for CASSVMGDGTDTQYF.

A few counts support this clonotype. The chain couples TRBV7-3 to TRBJ2-3; 15 bases are shared with TRBD2. Looked up from germline, CDR1 is SGHTA and CDR2 is FQGTGA. V was clipped by 0 bases and J by 10 bases; unmatched bases: 5. This CDR3 has 16 amino acids. The CDR3 nucleotides read TGTGCCAGCAGCTTAACCCTCGGACTAGCGGGAGGGGCGCAGTATTTT. Encoded protein: CASSLTLGLAGGAQYF.

The chain uses TRBV12-3 or TRBV12-4 and TRBJ2-3; a weak D match, TRBD2 (6 bases). V lost 3 bases and J lost 11, with 27 bases in between. The CDR3 contains 17 residues. Here the CDR3 DNA reads TGTGCCAGCAGTTTGGGGTTTGCAGGGCCTGGGGGGATTAGGCAGTATTTT. Translating gives CASSLGFAGPGGIRQYF.

V usage is TRBV20-1 and J usage is TRBJ2-3; D not certain. CDR1 is DFQATT, CDR2 SNEGSKA, per germline (reference sequence). CDR3 length: 14 residues. Trimming left V 5 bases short and J 3 bases short, with 15 bases between. The CDR3 coding sequence is TGCAGTGCTCGTGGTAGCCAGATTACAGATACGCAGTATTTT. Its protein is CSARGSQITDTQYF.

This clonotype appeared many times. The chain couples TRBV7-3 to TRBJ2-7; 7 nucleotides match TRBD2. V was pared by 2 bases and J by 2 bases, with 6 bases of the junction left unmatched. The CDR3 sequence is 15 residues long. The germline gives CDR1 SGHTA, CDR2 FQGTGA. The CDR3 sequence: CASSLGSSGTYEQYF. In nucleotides, the CDR3 is TGTGCCAGCAGCTTAGGGTCTAGCGGAACCTACGAGCAGTACTTC.

This chain joins TRBV12-3 or TRBV12-4 and TRBJ2-1; 8 positions match TRBD1. After removal of 3 bases from V and 9 bases from J, the junction contained 10 bases not matched to a gene. This CDR3 has 15 amino acids. In nucleotides, the CDR3 is TGTGCCAGCAGTTTGGAGACAGGGGTGATGGGTGAGCAGTTCTTC. Translation gives CASSLETGVMGEQFF.

The J gene is TRBJ1-2, the V gene TRBV30, with D possibly TRBD1 on 6 matching bases. The CDR3 is 14 residues long. CDR1 is GTSNPN, CDR2 SVGIG, per germline (reference sequence). Trimming took 2 bases from V and 4 from J, leaving 14 bases between them. CDR3 residues: CAWSRDRTPYGYTF. DNA of the CDR3: TGTGCCTGGAGTCGAGACAGGACCCCCTATGGCTACACCTTC.

This clonotype occurred a few times. The chain has TRBV20-1 and TRBJ2-4; D might be TRBD1 (6 bases). CDR3 length: 14 amino acids. The V end was cut by 2 bases, the J end by 7 bases, with 15 bases between. Germline values: CDR1 DFQATT, CDR2 SNEGSKA (reference sequence). The CDR3 nucleotides read TGCAGTGCTAGACGGTCACAGGGTGAGAACATTCAGTACTTC. Translation gives CSARRSQGENIQYF.

This clonotype was counted only a few times. This rearrangement joins TRBV29-1 to TRBJ2-1; 9 bases are shared with TRBD1. CDR1 and CDR2 from the germline V gene are SQVTM and ANQGSEA. The CDR3 is made up of 15 amino acids. Trimming cost V 3 bases and J 4 bases; bases outside gene matches: 7. The CDR3 protein is CSVEKDRGGYNEQFF. DNA for the CDR3: TGCAGCGTTGAGAAGGACAGGGGTGGTTACAATGAGCAGTTCTTC.

This clonotype turned up a few times. V and J are TRBV29-1 and TRBJ1-2, with D possibly matching TRBD1 (6 bases). Germline V lookup: CDR1 SQVTM, CDR2 ANQGSEA. V lost 5 bases to trimming and J lost 0 bases, with 19 bases between them. CDR3 length: 16 residues. This CDR3 reads CSVPSSHRDTNYGYTF. For the CDR3, the DNA is TGCAGCGTTCCCTCCTCCCACCGGGACACTAACTATGGCTACACCTTC.

J is TRBJ1-2 and V is TRBV7-2; D is ambiguous. The CDR3 spans 14 residues. Trimming took 1 base from V and 5 from J, leaving 11 bases between them. Germline V gives CDR1 SGHTA, CDR2 FQGNSA. The CDR3 loop is CASSLDSFSYGYTF. CDR3 nucleotides: TGTGCCAGCAGCTTAGACAGCTTCTCATATGGCTACACCTTC.

This clonotype was found a few times. This chain uses TRBV5-1 with TRBJ2-1; D possibly corresponds to TRBD2 (5 bases). CDR3 length equals 15 residues. CDR1 SGHRS and CDR2 YFSETQ come from the germline V gene. Trimming shortened V by 4 bases and J by 1 base, and 12 bases separated the two germline ends. CDR3 bases: TGCGCCAGCAGCCCCCCAGCGGCATCCTACAATGAGCAGTTCTTC. The encoded protein is CASSPPAASYNEQFF.

This clonotype was detected only a few times. The chain has TRBV2 and TRBJ1-6; 7 bases align to TRBD1. V was pared by 6 bases and J by 6 bases, with 8 bases of the junction left unmatched. There are 15 residues in the CDR3. Germline assignment: CDR1 SNHLY and CDR2 FYNNEI. The CDR3 nucleotides are TGTGCCAGCAGAGGACAGGCGTCCGGTAATTCACCCCTCCACTTT. Translating it yields CASRGQASGNSPLHF.

The chain joins TRBV7-2 to TRBJ1-5; D remains ambiguous. There are 15 residues in the CDR3. Per germline, CDR1 SGHTA and CDR2 FQGNSA. V was clipped by 1 base and J by 6 bases, with 13 bases between them. The CDR3 is CASSLDAGGSQPQHF. The DNA of the CDR3 is TGTGCCAGCAGCTTAGATGCAGGTGGGAGTCAGCCCCAGCATTTT.

This chain connects TRBV3-1 to TRBJ2-5; D gene ambiguous. This CDR3 comprises 18 residues. Germline values: CDR1 LGHDT, CDR2 YNNKEL (reference sequence). Trimming cost V 0 bases and J 2 bases, with 19 bases left between them. The CDR3 nucleotides read TGTGCCAGCAGCCAAGATCCCTACGATACCAGCAAACAAGAGACCCAGTACTTC. As protein: CASSQDPYDTSKQETQYF.

This clonotype was detected a few times. The chain has TRBV9 and TRBJ2-7; tentatively, D is TRBD1 (5 bases). This CDR3 region has 15 residues. The germline V and J ends were trimmed by 0 bases and 3 bases, with 13 bases remaining between them. Per the germline V gene, CDR1 is SGDLS and CDR2 is YYNGEE. The CDR3 reads CASSVGGQGNYEQYF. DNA for the CDR3: TGTGCCAGCAGCGTAGGTGGGCAGGGTAACTACGAGCAGTACTTC.

The chain has TRBV3-1 and TRBJ1-1, with unresolved D. This CDR3 contains 14 residues. The V and J ends lost 1 base and 6 bases respectively, with 12 bases between them. CDR1 is LGHDT and CDR2 is YNNKEL in the germline V gene (reference sequence). The CDR3 DNA reads as TGTGCCAGCAGCCAAGCAGGCCTGGGCCCTGAAGCTTTCTTT. Its translation is CASSQAGLGPEAFF. Based on the CDR3 plus reference TRBV3-1 and TRBJ1-1, the full variable domain is DTAVSQTPKYLVTQMGNDKSIKCEQNLGHDTMYWYKQDSKKFLKIMFSYNNKELIINETVPNRFSPKSPDKAHLNLHINSLELGDSAVYFCASSQAGLGPEAFFGQGTRLTVV.

This sequence joins TRBV25-1 and TRBJ2-5; 7 nucleotides agree with TRBD2. Trimming at V came to 4 bases and at J to 4 bases, leaving 6 bases not matched to a gene. The CDR3 is 14 residues long. In germline, CDR1 is MGHDK, CDR2 SYGVNS. This CDR3 reads CASSGWGGRETQYF. CDR3 DNA: TGTGCCAGCAGTGGTTGGGGGGGGAGAGAGACCCAGTACTTC.